This T cell receptor (beta chain) was obtained from a study of shared clonotypes between healthy human individuals. For the study at large: The study drew on a couple of women and three men aged 18 to 49 as donors. Overall study findings and caveats: Estimated richness was generally greater in naive than memory subsets. When naive CD4 clonotypes were compared across a few donors, about 5% were shared.

Deep level was the assay's run setting. The repertoire was sequenced with immunoSEQ multiplex PCR; TCRdb's copy has only in-frame clones and lacks some. The sample consists of about 690,000 clones, 90% of them appearing once. Worth noting for this clone: Its antigen is unidentified.

The sample consisted of memory CD8+ T cells from PBMCs. The subset: CD45RO+ cells pooled with CCR7-negative TemRA cells. The receptor was isolated from a man in his late teens or twenties in good health. Some clones in this sample may be carry-over from other donors' samples.

The CDR3 loop is CATSPAAGHLFNPYEQYF. CDR3 sequence (DNA): TGTGCCACCAGTCCAGCAGCGGGTCACCTTTTTAACCCCTACGAGCAGTACTTC. The rearrangement uses TRBV15 and TRBJ2-7; TRBD2 is a possible D gene (6 bases). V shed 6 bases and J shed 2 bases, with 26 bases lying between them. This CDR3 comprises 18 residues. Per the germline V gene, CDR1 is LNHNV and CDR2 is YYDKDF (reference sequence).